The 8 T cell receptor beta chains given below trace back to one sample, sequenced in a study of response to subunit inactivated influenza vaccine listed by TCRdb under 2018. Per the publication, the time point label means: around 47 days after influenza vaccine administration. Receptor libraries were prepared by RT-PCR. The reads were generated on an Illumina HiSeq 2500. The public sequencing data were trimmed at Q25 with fastp and processed into clonotypes with MiXCR by TCRdb, which kept only in-frame beta chains. Every entry covers one CDR3 protein and lists the most common genes and DNA from its rows. The sample yields approximately 500,000 distinct CDR3 sequences; 13% were counted once. The ten biggest clones cover 10% to 15% of the sample. This material consisted of PBMCs from blood, taken roughly 48 days after vaccination. These receptors were obtained from a man aged 45 to 65 who received an inactivated influenza vaccine. Donor details come from another sample of the same person, matched by shared clones.

The table lists this clonotype with a few counts. The chain combines TRBV7-8 with TRBJ2-1; D not certain. This CDR3 spans 14 amino acids. Germline CDR1 and CDR2: SGHVS and FQNEAQ. The V and J ends lost 5 bases and 6 bases respectively, with 14 bases between them. The CDR3 loop is CASSVRTGTNEQFF. The CDR3 DNA reads TGTGCCAGCAGCGTCCGTACCGGAACCAATGAGCAGTTCTTC.

This clonotype was counted a few times. The V gene is TRBV12-3 or TRBV12-4, the J gene TRBJ1-2; D is ambiguous. This CDR3 comprises 13 residues. Trimming cost V 3 bases and J 8 bases, with 13 bases left between them. The CDR3 loop reads CASSLDGLRGYTF. For the CDR3, the DNA is TGTGCCAGCAGTTTGGACGGGTTACGGGGCTACACCTTC.

The sample holds many counts of this clonotype. This rearrangement joins TRBV4-3 to TRBJ2-3; D may be TRBD2 (5 bases). The CDR3 sequence is 17 residues long. Trimming took 0 bases from V and 4 from J, leaving 17 bases between them. CDR1 is LGHNA and CDR2 is YSLEER in the germline V gene. Here the CDR3 reads CASSQDGGTRGSDTQYF. The CDR3 bases are TGCGCCAGCAGCCAAGATGGCGGCACACGGGGATCAGATACGCAGTATTTT.

In its sample, this clonotype was seen many times. CDR3 region: CASSSGTGAHGYTF. In DNA, the CDR3 is TGCGCCAGCAGCTCAGGGACAGGGGCCCATGGCTACACCTTC. The chain carries TRBV5-1 and TRBJ1-2; 10 nucleotides align to TRBD1. Unmatched junction bases numbered 5, after V lost 3 bases and J lost 6 bases. The CDR3 length is 14 residues. In germline, CDR1 is SGHRS, CDR2 YFSETQ.

This clonotype showed up many times. The genes are TRBV2 and TRBJ2-3, with 8 nucleotides matching TRBD2. Germline values: CDR1 SNHLY, CDR2 FYNNEI. The CDR3 extends over 16 amino acids. V was clipped by 7 bases and J by 2 bases; unmatched bases: 11. This chain's CDR3 is CASTPFGGDYTDTQYF. The CDR3 DNA sequence: TGTGCCAGCACTCCCTTCGGGGGGGATTACACAGATACGCAGTATTTT.

This clonotype came up a few times. The chain uses TRBV5-1 and TRBJ2-7, with TRBD2 matching 12 bases. CDR3 length: 17 amino acids. CDR1 is SGHRS, CDR2 YFSETQ, per germline. The trim removed 3 bases at V and 5 bases at J, leaving 12 bases unmatched. CDR3 coding DNA: TGCGCCAGCAGCTCCTGGACTAGCGGGACACCCGGGGACGAGCAGTACTTC. It encodes CASSSWTSGTPGDEQYF.

This chain's CDR3 is CASSFPGQAQPQHF. The CDR3 DNA sequence: TGTGCCAGCAGCTTCCCGGGACAGGCCCAGCCCCAGCATTTT. This chain links TRBV2 with TRBJ1-5; 8 nucleotides match TRBD1. Germline assignment: CDR1 SNHLY and CDR2 FYNNEI. With V trimmed by 6 bases and J by 7 bases, 8 bases remained unmatched. CDR3 size: 14 residues. The whole variable domain, filled in from reference TRBV2 and TRBJ1-5, reads EPEVTQTPSHQVTQMGQEVILRCVPISNHLYFYWYRQILGQKVEFLVSFYNNEISEKSEIFDDQFSVERPDGSNFTLKIRSTKLEDSAMYFCASSFPGQAQPQHFGDGTRLSIL.

V is TRBV7-2 and J is TRBJ2-1; D gene unclear. Trimming removed 1 base from V and 7 bases from J, with 14 bases in between. Germline values: CDR1 SGHTA, CDR2 FQGNSA. The CDR3 is made up of 15 amino acids. CDR3 coding DNA: TGTGCCAGCAGCTTAGAGGCCCCCGCTAGAAATGAGCAGTTCTTC. It specifies CASSLEAPARNEQFF. The whole variable domain, remainder taken from reference TRBV7-2 and TRBJ2-1, is GAGVSQSPSNKVTEKGKDVELRCDPISGHTALYWYRQSLGQGLEFLIYFQGNSAPDKSGLPSDRFSAERTGGSVSTLTIQRTQQEDSAVYLCASSLEAPARNEQFFGPGTRLTVL.